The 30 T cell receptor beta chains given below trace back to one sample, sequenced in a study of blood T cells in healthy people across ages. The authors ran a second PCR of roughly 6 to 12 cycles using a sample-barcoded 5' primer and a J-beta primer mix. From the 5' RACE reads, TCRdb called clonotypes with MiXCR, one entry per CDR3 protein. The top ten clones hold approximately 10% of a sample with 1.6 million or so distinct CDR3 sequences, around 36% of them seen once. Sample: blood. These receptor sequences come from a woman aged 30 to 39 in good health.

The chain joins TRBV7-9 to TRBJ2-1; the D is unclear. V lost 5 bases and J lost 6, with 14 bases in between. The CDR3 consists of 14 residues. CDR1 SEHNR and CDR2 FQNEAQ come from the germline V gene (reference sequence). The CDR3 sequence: CASSRSLDVNEQFF. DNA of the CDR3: TGTGCCAGCAGCCGAAGCTTGGATGTCAATGAGCAGTTCTTC.

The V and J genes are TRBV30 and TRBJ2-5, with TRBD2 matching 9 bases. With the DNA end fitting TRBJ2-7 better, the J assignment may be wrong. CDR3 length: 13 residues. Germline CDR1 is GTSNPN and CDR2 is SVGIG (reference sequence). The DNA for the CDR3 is TGTGCCTGTAGCGGGAGCTCCCCTCTCGAGCAGTACTTC. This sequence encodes CACSGSSPLEQYF.

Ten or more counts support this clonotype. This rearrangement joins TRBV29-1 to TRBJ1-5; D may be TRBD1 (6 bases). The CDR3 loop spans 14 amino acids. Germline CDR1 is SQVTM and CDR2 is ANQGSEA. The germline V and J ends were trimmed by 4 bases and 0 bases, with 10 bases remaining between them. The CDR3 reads CSVVTQGSNQPQHF. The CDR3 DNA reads TGCAGCGTTGTGACACAGGGTAGCAATCAGCCCCAGCATTTT.

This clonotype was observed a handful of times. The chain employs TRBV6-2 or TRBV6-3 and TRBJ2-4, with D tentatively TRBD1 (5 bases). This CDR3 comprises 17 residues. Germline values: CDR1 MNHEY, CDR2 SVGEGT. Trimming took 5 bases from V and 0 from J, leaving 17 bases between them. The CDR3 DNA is TGTGCCAGCAGTACCTCTCGACAGAACTTAGCCAAAAACATTCAGTACTTC. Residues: CASSTSRQNLAKNIQYF.

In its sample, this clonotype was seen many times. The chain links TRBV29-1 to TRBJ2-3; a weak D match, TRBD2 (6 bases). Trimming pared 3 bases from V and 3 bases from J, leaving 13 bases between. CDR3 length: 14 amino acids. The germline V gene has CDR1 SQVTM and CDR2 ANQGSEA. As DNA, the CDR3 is TGCAGCGTTGAGCGGGGCGTGGGGACAGATACGCAGTATTTT. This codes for CSVERGVGTDTQYF.

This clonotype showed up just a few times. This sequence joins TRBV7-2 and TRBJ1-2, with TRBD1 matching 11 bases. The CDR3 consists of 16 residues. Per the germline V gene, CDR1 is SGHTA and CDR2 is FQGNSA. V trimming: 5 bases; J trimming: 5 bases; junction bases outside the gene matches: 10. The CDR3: CASSPGRTGGLYGYTF. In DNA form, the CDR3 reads TGTGCCAGCAGCCCAGGTCGGACAGGGGGCCTTTATGGCTACACCTTC.

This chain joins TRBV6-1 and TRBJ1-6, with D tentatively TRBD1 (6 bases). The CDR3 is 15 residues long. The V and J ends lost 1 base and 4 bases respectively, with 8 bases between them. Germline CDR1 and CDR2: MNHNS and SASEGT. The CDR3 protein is CASSEGDTYNSPLHF. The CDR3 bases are TGTGCCAGCAGTGAAGGGGACACGTATAATTCACCCCTCCACTTT.

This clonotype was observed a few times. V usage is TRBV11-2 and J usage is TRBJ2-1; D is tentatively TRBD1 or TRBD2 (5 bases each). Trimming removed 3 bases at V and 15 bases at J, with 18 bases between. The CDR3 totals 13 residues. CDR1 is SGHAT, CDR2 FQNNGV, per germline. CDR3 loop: CASSLFTRDRGFF. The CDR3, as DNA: TGTGCCAGCAGCTTGTTCACTAGGGACCGGGGGTTCTTC.

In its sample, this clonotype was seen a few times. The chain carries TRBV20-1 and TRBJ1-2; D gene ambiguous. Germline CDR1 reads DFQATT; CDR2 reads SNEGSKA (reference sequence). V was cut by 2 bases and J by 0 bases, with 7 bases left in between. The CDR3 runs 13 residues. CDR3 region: CSARMVTNYGYTF. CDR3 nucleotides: TGCAGTGCTAGAATGGTTACTAACTATGGCTACACCTTC.

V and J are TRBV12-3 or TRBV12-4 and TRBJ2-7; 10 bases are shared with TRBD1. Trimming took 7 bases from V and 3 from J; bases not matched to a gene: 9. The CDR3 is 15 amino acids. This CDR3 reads CASTIGDRGFYEQYF. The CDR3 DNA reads TGTGCCAGCACTATTGGGGACAGGGGTTTCTACGAGCAGTACTTC.

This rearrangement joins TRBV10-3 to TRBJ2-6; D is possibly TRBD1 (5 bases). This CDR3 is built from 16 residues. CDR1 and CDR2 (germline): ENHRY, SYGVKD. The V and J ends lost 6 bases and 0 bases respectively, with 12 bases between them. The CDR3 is CAISQQESSGANVLTF. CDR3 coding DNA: TGTGCCATCAGCCAACAGGAGAGCTCTGGGGCCAACGTCCTGACTTTC.

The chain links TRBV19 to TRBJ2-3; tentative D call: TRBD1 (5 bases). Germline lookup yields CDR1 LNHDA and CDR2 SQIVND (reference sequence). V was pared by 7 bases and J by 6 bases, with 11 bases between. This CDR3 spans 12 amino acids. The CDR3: CASTSPGDTQYF. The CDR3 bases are TGTGCCAGTACTTCCCCAGGGGATACGCAGTATTTT.

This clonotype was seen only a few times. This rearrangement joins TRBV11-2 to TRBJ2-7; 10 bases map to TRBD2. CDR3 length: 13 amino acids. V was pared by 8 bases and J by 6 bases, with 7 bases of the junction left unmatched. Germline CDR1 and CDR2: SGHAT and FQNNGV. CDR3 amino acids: CASLTRLAGEQYF. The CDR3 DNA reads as TGTGCCAGCTTAACTCGACTAGCGGGCGAGCAGTACTTC.

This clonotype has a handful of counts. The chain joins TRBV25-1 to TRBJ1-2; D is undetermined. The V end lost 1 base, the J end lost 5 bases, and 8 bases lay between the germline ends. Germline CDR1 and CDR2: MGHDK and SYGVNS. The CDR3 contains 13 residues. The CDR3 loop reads CASSELGFYGYTF. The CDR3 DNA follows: TGTGCCAGCAGTGAATTGGGCTTTTATGGCTACACCTTC.

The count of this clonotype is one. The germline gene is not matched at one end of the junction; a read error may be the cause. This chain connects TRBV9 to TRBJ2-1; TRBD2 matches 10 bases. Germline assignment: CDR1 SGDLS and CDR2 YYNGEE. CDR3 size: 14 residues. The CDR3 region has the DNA TGTGCCTGCAGCGTAGTAAGCGGGGGGGTTGAGCAGTTCTTC. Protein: CACSVVSGGVEQFF.

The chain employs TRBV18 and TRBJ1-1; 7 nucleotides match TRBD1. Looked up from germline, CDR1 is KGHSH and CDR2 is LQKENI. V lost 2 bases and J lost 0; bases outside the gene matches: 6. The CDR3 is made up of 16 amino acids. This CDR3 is CASSPYTGQMNTEAFF. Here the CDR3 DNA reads TGTGCCAGCTCACCATACACGGGACAGATGAACACTGAAGCTTTCTTT.

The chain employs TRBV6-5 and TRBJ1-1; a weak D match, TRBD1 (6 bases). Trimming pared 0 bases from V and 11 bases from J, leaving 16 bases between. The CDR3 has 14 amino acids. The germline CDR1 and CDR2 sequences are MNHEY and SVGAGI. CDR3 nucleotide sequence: TGTGCCAGCAGTTACTCGAGGGGGGGCCAACTTGCTTTCTTT. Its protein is CASSYSRGGQLAFF.

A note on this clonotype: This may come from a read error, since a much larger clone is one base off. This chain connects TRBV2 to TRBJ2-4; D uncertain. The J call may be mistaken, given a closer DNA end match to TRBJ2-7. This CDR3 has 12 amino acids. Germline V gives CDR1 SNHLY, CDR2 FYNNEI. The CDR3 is CASSVAIHEQYF. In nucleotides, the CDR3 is TGTGCCAGCAGTGTAGCAATCCACGAGCAGTACTTC.

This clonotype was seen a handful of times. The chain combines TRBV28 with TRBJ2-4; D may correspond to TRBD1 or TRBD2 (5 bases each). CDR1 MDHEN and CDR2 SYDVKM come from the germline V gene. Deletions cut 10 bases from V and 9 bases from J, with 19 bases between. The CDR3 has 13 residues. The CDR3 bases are TGTGCCACCACTCCGGTGGGGGTGAGCATTCAGTACTTC. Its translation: CATTPVGVSIQYF.

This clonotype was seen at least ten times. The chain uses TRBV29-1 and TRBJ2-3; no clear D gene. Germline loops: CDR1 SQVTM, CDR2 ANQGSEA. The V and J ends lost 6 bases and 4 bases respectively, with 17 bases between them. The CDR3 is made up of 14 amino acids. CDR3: CSVTSVEWADTQYF. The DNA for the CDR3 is TGCAGCGTGACAAGCGTTGAGTGGGCAGATACGCAGTATTTT.

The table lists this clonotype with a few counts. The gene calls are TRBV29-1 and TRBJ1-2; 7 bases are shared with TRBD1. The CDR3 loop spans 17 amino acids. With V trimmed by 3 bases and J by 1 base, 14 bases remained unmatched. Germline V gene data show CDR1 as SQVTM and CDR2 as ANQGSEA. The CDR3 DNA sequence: TGCAGCGTTGATTCCAGGGGGTTGGATTGGATTAACTATGGCTACACCTTC. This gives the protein CSVDSRGLDWINYGYTF.

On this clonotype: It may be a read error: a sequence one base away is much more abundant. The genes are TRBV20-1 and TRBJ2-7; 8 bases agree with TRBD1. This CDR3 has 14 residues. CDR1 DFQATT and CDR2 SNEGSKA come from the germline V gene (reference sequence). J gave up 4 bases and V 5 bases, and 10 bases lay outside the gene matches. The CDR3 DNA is TGCAGTGCTGGAGTGGCAGGGGGCAGATACGAGCAGTACTTC. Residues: CSAGVAGGRYEQYF.

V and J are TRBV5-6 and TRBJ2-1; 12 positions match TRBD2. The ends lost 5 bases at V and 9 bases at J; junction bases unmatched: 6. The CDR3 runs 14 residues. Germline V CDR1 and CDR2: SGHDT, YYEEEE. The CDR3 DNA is TGTGCCAGCAGGCTAGCGGGGGGGCCTGTTGAGCAGTTCTTC. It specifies CASRLAGGPVEQFF.

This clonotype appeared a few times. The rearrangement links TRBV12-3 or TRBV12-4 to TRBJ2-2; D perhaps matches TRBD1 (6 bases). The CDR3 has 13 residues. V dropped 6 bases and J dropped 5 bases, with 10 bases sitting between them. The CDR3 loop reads CASSRGQTGELFF. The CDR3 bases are TGTGCCAGCAGCCGTGGACAGACCGGGGAGCTGTTTTTT.

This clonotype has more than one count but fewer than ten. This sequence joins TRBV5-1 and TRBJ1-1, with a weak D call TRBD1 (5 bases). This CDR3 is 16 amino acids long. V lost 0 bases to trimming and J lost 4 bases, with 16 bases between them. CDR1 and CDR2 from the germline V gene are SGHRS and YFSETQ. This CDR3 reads CASSLELGGWGTEAFF. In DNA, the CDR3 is TGCGCCAGCAGCTTGGAATTGGGGGGTTGGGGCACTGAAGCTTTCTTT.

CDR3 region: CASSYSRKGNYGYTF. Written as DNA, the CDR3 is TGTGCCAGCAGTTACTCGAGGAAGGGTAACTATGGCTACACCTTC. The chain carries TRBV6-6 and TRBJ1-2; D is undetermined. Germline values: CDR1 MNHNY, CDR2 SVGAGI (reference sequence). V shed 0 bases and J shed 1 base, with 9 bases lying between them. The CDR3 totals 15 residues.

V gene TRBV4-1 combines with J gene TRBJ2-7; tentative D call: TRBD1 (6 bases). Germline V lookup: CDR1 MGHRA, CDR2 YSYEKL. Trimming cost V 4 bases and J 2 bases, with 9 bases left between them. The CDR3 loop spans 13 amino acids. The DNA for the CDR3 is TGCGCCAGCAGCCGGACAGAGGCCTACGAGCAGTACTTC. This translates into CASSRTEAYEQYF.

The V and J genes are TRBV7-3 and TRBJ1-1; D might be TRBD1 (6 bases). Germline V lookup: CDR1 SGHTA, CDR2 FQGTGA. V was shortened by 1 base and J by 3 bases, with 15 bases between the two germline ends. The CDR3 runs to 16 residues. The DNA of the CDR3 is TGTGCCAGCAGCTTAATGGGGGGGGCTGGGGACACTGAAGCTTTCTTT. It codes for CASSLMGGAGDTEAFF.

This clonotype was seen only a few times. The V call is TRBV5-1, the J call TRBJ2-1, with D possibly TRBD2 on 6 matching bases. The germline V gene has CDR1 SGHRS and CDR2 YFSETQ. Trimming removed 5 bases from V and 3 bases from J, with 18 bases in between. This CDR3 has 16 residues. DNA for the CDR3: TGCGCCAGCAGGGTGGCTGGTGGGGGGTTCTACAATGAGCAGTTCTTC. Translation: CASRVAGGGFYNEQFF.

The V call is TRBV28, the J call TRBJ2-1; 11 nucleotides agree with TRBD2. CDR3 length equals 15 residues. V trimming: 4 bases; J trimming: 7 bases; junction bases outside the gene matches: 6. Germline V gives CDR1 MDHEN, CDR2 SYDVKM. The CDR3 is CASSSTTSGINEQFF. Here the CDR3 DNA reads TGTGCCAGCAGTTCGACGACTAGCGGGATTAATGAGCAGTTCTTC.